A single TCR beta chain is shown here with its context. This entry belongs to a study of OX40 agonist ivuxolimab in advanced cancers. Study-wide context: Partial responses occurred in Three dose-escalation patients, one with hepatocellular carcinoma and two with cutaneous melanoma.

Germline CDR1 reads MNHNY; CDR2 reads SVGAGI (reference sequence). CDR3 length: 14 amino acids. V was trimmed by 7 bases and J by 1 base, leaving 13 bases between them. TCRdb's table, derived via immunoSEQ multiplex PCR, lists solely in-frame clones and lacks some. The sample holds about 83,000 clones; around nine tenths are singletons and the top ten take 0.6% to 0.85%. Sequenced here: CD4+ or CD8+ T cells sorted from blood, sampled in a trial of the OX40 agonist ivuxolimab. The receptor was derived from an adult with an advanced solid tumor such as melanoma, head and neck, liver or kidney cancer. V usage is TRBV6-6 and J usage is TRBJ1-1, with TRBD1 as a possible D gene (6 bases). The DNA for the CDR3 is TGTGCCAGCAAGGACAGAAGGAGGAACACTGAAGCTTTCTTT. This sequence encodes CASKDRRRNTEAFF.